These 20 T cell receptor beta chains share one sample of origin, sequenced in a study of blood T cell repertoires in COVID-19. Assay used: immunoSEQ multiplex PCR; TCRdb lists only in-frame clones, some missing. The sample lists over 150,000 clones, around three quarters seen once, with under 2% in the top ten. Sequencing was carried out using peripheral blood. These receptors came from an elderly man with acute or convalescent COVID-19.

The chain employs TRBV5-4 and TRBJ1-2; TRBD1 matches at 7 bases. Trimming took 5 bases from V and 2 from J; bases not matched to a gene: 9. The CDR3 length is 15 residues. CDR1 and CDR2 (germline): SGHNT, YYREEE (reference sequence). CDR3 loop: CASSSAGTANYGYTF. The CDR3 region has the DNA TGTGCCAGCAGTTCCGCCGGGACAGCAAACTATGGCTACACCTTC.

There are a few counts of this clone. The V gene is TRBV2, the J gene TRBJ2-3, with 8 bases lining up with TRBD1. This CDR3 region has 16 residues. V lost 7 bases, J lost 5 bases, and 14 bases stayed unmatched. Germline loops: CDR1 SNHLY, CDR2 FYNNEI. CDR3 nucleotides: TGTGCCAGCACCCAGAAGGCAGGGGGCGGTGGAGATACGCAGTATTTT. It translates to CASTQKAGGGGDTQYF.

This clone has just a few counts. CDR3 sequence reads: CASNVGQSNQPQHF. The CDR3 coding sequence is TGTGCCAGTAATGTGGGACAGAGCAATCAGCCCCAGCATTTT. V is TRBV19 and J is TRBJ1-5, with TRBD1 matching 7 bases. J was trimmed by 1 base and V by 7 bases; bases with no gene match: 4. Germline values: CDR1 LNHDA, CDR2 SQIVND (reference sequence). The CDR3 runs 14 residues.

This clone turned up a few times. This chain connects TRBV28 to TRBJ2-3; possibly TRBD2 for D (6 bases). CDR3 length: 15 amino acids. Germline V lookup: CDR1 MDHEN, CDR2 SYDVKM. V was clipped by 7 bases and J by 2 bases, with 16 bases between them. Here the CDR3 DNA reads TGTGCCAGCACCACGGCGGGACTTAACACAGATACGCAGTATTTT. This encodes CASTTAGLNTDTQYF.

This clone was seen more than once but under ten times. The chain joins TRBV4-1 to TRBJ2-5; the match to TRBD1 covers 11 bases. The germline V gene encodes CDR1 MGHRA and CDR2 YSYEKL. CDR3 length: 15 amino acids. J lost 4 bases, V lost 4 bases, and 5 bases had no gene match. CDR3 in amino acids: CASSPGQGGAETQYF. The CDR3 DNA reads TGCGCCAGCAGCCCGGGACAGGGGGGGGCAGAGACCCAGTACTTC.

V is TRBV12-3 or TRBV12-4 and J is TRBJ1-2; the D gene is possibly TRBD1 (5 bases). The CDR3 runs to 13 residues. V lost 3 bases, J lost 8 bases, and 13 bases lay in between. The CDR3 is CASSLDTSRGYTF. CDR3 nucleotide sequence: TGTGCCAGCAGTTTGGACACCTCCCGAGGCTACACCTTC.

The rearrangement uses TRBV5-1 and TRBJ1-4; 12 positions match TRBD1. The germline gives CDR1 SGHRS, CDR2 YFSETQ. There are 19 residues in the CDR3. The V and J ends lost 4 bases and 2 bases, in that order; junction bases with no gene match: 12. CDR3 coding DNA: TGCGCCAGCAGCCCGGCACCGGGACAGGGGGCTCCCACTAATGAAAAACTGTTTTTT. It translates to CASSPAPGQGAPTNEKLFF.

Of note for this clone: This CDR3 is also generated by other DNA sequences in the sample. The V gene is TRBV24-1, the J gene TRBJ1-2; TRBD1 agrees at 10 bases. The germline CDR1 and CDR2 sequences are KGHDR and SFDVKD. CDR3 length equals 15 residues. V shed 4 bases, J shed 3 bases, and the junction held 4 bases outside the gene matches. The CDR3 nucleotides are TGTGCCACCAGTGACCCTGGACAGGGGGACTATGGCTACACCTTC. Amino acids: CATSDPGQGDYGYTF.

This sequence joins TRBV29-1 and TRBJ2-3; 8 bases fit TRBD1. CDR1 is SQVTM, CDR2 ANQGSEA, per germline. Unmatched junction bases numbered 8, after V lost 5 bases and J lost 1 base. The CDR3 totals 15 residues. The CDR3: CSVTPSTGGTDTQYF. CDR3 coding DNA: TGCAGCGTTACACCCTCGACAGGGGGCACAGATACGCAGTATTTT.

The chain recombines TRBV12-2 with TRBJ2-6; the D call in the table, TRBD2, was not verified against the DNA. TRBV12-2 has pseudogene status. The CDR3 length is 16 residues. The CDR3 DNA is TGTGCAAGTCGCTTCGGCGGCGAGTCTGGGGCCAACGTCCTGACTTTC. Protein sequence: CASRFGGESGANVLTF.

In DNA form, the CDR3 reads TGTGCCAGCAGCTTGCGGAACTACAATGAGCAGTTCTTC. It specifies CASSLRNYNEQFF. The rearrangement joins TRBV7-8 to TRBJ2-1, with unresolved D. The CDR3 is 13 amino acids. Germline values: CDR1 SGHVS, CDR2 FQNEAQ. V was shortened by 3 bases and J by 3 bases, with 6 bases between the two germline ends.

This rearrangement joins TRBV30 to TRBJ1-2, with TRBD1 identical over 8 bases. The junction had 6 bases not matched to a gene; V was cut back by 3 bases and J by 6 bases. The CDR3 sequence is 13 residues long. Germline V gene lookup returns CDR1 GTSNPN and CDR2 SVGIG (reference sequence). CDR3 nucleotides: TGTGCCTGGAGCGCGGACAGGGACGATGGCTACACCTTC. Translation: CAWSADRDDGYTF.

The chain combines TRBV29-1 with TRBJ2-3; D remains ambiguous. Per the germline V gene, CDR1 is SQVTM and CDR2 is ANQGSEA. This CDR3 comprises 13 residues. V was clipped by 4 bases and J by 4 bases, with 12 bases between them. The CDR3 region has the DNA TGCAGCGTTGGACGTAACCGGGCAGATACGCAGTATTTT. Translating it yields CSVGRNRADTQYF.

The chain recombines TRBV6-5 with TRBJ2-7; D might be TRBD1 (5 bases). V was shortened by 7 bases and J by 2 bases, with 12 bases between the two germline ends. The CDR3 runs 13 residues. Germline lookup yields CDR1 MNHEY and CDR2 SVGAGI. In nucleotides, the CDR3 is TGTGCCAGCACTGGGGCCCCTGCCTACGAGCAGTACGTC. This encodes CASTGAPAYEQYV.

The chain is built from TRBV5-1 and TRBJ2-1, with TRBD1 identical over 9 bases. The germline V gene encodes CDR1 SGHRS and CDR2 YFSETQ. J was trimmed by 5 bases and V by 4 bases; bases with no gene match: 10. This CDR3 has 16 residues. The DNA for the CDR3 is TGCGCCAGCAGCCGACGGGGGACAGGGAGAAACAATGAGCAGTTCTTC. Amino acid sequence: CASSRRGTGRNNEQFF.

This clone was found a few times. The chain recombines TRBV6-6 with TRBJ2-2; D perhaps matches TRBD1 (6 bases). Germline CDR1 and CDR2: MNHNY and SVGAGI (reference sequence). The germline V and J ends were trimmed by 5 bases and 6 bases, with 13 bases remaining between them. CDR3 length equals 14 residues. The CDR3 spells CASSPGWGPGELFF. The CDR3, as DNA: TGTGCCAGCAGTCCCGGTTGGGGGCCCGGGGAGCTGTTTTTT.

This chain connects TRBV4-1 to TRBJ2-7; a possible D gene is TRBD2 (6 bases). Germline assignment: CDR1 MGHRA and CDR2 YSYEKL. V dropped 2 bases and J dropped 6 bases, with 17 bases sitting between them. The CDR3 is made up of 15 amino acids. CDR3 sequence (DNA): TGCGCCAGCAGCCAATTTCGGGACGGGGGAACCGAGCAGTACGTC. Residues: CASSQFRDGGTEQYV.

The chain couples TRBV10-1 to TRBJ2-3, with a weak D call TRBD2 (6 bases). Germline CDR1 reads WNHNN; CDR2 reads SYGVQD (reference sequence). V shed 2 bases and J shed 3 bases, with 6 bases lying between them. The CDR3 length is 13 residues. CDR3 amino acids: CASSEAGTDTQYF. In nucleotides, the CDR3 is TGCGCCAGCAGTGAGGCGGGGACAGATACGCAGTATTTT.

CDR3: CASSGQVNYGYTF. CDR3 sequence (DNA): TGTGCCAGCAGCGGTCAGGTTAACTATGGCTACACCTTC. The rearrangement links TRBV2 to TRBJ1-2; D ambiguous. The germline CDR1 and CDR2 sequences are SNHLY and FYNNEI. V lost 6 bases and J 1 base, leaving 9 bases between the germline ends. The CDR3 length is 13 residues.

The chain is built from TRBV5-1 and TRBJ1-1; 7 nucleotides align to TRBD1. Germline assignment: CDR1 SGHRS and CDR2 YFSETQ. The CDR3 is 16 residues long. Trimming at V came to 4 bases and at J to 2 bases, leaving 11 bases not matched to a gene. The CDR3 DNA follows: TGCGCCAGCAGCCTAGGGCCCCGGGACAGAAACACTGAAGCTTTCTTT. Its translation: CASSLGPRDRNTEAFF. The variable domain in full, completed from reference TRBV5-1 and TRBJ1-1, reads KAGVTQTPRYLIKTRGQQVTLSCSPISGHRSVSWYQQTPGQGLQFLFEYFSETQRNKGNFPGRFSGRQFSNSRSEMNVSTLELGDSALYLCASSLGPRDRNTEAFFGQGTRLTVV.